A single sample is the source of the 28 T cell receptor beta chains below, sequenced in a study of chemoradiotherapy in HPV16-positive cancers. Assay used: immunoSEQ multiplex PCR; TCRdb lists only in-frame clones, some missing. The sample lists thousands of clones, roughly three quarters occurring once. Sequenced here: tumor tissue, sampled from a patient who underwent chemoradiotherapy. These receptors were obtained from a human donor with HPV-associated anogenital cancer.

The chain recombines TRBV14 with TRBJ1-1; no firm D call. The CDR3 is made up of 13 amino acids. CDR1 and CDR2 from the germline V gene are SGHDN and FVKESK. Trimming took off 4 bases at V and 1 base at J, with 7 bases between the two ends. CDR3 sequence (DNA): TGTGCCAGCAGCCCCCAGCAGAACACTGAAGCTTTCTTT. Protein: CASSPQQNTEAFF.

This clone has a single count. The V gene is TRBV5-1, the J gene TRBJ1-1; no clear D gene. This CDR3 spans 15 amino acids. V was shortened by 0 bases and J by 0 bases, with 9 bases between the two germline ends. The germline gives CDR1 SGHRS, CDR2 YFSETQ. This chain's CDR3 is CASSLDAAVNTEAFF. For the CDR3, the DNA is TGCGCCAGCAGCTTGGATGCGGCCGTGAACACTGAAGCTTTCTTT.

The chain recombines TRBV18 with TRBJ2-7, with a tentative D call TRBD1 (6 bases). The CDR3 contains 14 residues. The germline V gene encodes CDR1 KGHSH and CDR2 LQKENI. The V end lost 4 bases, the J end lost 4 bases, and 14 bases lay between the germline ends. The chain's CDR3 is CASSHSPGVYEQYF. CDR3 coding DNA: TGTGCCAGCTCACATTCGCCAGGGGTTTACGAGCAGTACTTC. The full variable domain, its missing parts supplied by reference TRBV18 and TRBJ2-7, is NAGVMQNPRHLVRRRGQEARLRCSPMKGHSHVYWYRQLPEEGLKFMVYLQKENIIDESGMPKERFSAEFPKEGPSILRIQQVVRGDSAAYFCASSHSPGVYEQYFGPGTRLTVT.

The V gene is TRBV5-1, the J gene TRBJ1-2, with a tentative D call TRBD1 (5 bases). The CDR3 has 13 amino acids. The V end was cut by 3 bases, the J end by 4 bases, with 10 bases between. Germline V lookup: CDR1 SGHRS, CDR2 YFSETQ. CDR3 nucleotide sequence: TGCGCCAGCAGCTACCCTACAGGCTATGGCTACACCTTC. Translation gives CASSYPTGYGYTF.

The chain joins TRBV5-1 to TRBJ2-1, with 7 bases that match TRBD2. The CDR3 is 17 amino acids. Per germline, CDR1 SGHRS and CDR2 YFSETQ. The V segment lost 0 bases and the J segment 1 base; nucleotides outside the gene matches: 7. The CDR3 sequence is CASSLEGGGGSYNEQFF. The CDR3 DNA is TGCGCCAGCAGCTTGGAAGGCGGGGGAGGGTCCTACAATGAGCAGTTCTTC.

The gene calls are TRBV4-2 and TRBJ2-7; D perhaps matches TRBD2 (5 bases). The CDR3 has 13 residues. V was cut by 0 bases and J by 7 bases, with 10 bases left in between. Germline V gene lookup returns CDR1 LGHNA and CDR2 YNFKEQ. CDR3 DNA sequence: TGTGCCAGCAGCCAAGATTCGTGGAGGGAGCAGTACTTC. Protein: CASSQDSWREQYF.

This chain connects TRBV19 to TRBJ1-2; 7 bases are shared with TRBD1. The length of the CDR3 is 13 residues. The V segment lost 6 bases and the J segment 3 bases; nucleotides outside the gene matches: 4. The germline CDR1 and CDR2 sequences are LNHDA and SQIVND (reference sequence). This CDR3 is CASSPGQYYGYTF. The CDR3 DNA reads TGTGCCAGTAGCCCGGGACAGTACTATGGCTACACCTTC.

The chain combines TRBV18 with TRBJ1-3, with D unclear. Germline V gives CDR1 KGHSH, CDR2 LQKENI. The CDR3 has 16 residues. The V gene lost 4 bases and the J gene lost 0 bases, with 13 bases spanning the gap. The CDR3 coding sequence is TGTGCCAGCTCACTAAACTCGCCAGACTCTGGAAACACCATATATTTT. Amino acid sequence: CASSLNSPDSGNTIYF.

This clone was seen once. This rearrangement joins TRBV28 to TRBJ2-3; 7 bases are shared with TRBD2. With V trimmed by 7 bases and J by 2 bases, 12 bases remained unmatched. The V gene's germline CDR1 is MDHEN and CDR2 SYDVKM. The CDR3 contains 16 residues. CDR3 sequence reads: CASTFGRSPFTDTQYF. The DNA for the CDR3 is TGTGCCAGCACCTTCGGGAGGTCGCCCTTCACAGATACGCAGTATTTT.

The V gene is TRBV5-6, the J gene TRBJ1-3, with D unresolved. Germline assignment: CDR1 SGHDT and CDR2 YYEEEE. The V end lost 1 base, the J end lost 0 bases, and 5 bases lay between the germline ends. The CDR3 runs 14 residues. The CDR3 sequence is CASSLLPSGNTIYF. DNA of the CDR3: TGTGCCAGCAGCTTGTTGCCCTCTGGAAACACCATATATTTT.

The chain employs TRBV6-5 and TRBJ2-3; 8 positions match TRBD1. The V gene's germline CDR1 is MNHEY and CDR2 SVGAGI. Trimming at V came to 5 bases and at J to 7 bases, leaving 8 bases not matched to a gene. The CDR3 has 14 residues. The CDR3 is CASSLDRERNTQYF. The CDR3 coding sequence is TGTGCCAGCAGTCTGGACAGGGAAAGGAATACGCAGTATTTT.

The rearrangement joins TRBV27 to TRBJ1-4; 7 nucleotides align to TRBD1. V shed 0 bases, J shed 10 bases, and the junction held 11 bases outside the gene matches. CDR1 is MNHEY and CDR2 is SMNVEV in the germline V gene (reference sequence). The CDR3 is made up of 16 amino acids. This CDR3 reads CASSLSGMQGGAKLFF. CDR3 in DNA: TGTGCCAGCAGTTTATCGGGGATGCAGGGGGGGGCAAAACTGTTTTTT. Using reference TRBV27 and TRBJ1-4 for the parts outside the CDR3, the full variable domain is EAQVTQNPRYLITVTGKKLTVTCSQNMNHEYMSWYRQDPGLGLRQIYYSMNVEVTDKGDVPEGYKVSRKEKRNFPLILESPSPNQTSLYFCASSLSGMQGGAKLFFGSGTQLSVL.

The chain has TRBV7-9 and TRBJ2-4, with D possibly TRBD2 on 5 matching bases. The CDR3 is made up of 18 amino acids. V was cut by 4 bases and J by 0 bases, with 19 bases left in between. Germline V gene lookup returns CDR1 SEHNR and CDR2 FQNEAQ (reference sequence). The CDR3 loop reads CASSYTPDGGLAKNIQYF. The CDR3 nucleotides read TGTGCCAGCAGCTACACCCCAGACGGAGGATTAGCCAAAAACATTCAGTACTTC. The complete variable domain, with remaining parts taken from reference TRBV7-9 and TRBJ2-4, reads DTGVSQNPRHKITKRGQNVTFRCDPISEHNRLYWYRQTLGQGPEFLTYFQNEAQLEKSRLLSDRFSAERPKGSFSTLEIQRTEQGDSAMYLCASSYTPDGGLAKNIQYFGAGTRLSVL.

The chain recombines TRBV2 with TRBJ1-5; maybe TRBD1 (5 bases). The CDR3 consists of 14 residues. Germline V gene sequence: CDR1 SNHLY, CDR2 FYNNEI. Trimming pared 4 bases from V and 3 bases from J, leaving 10 bases between. The DNA for the CDR3 is TGTGCCAGCAGTGTTGACAGTATCAATCAGCCCCAGCATTTT. Amino acids: CASSVDSINQPQHF.

The V gene is TRBV4-3, the J gene TRBJ2-1, with D hard to call. Looked up from germline, CDR1 is LGHNA and CDR2 is YSLEER. The CDR3 runs to 16 residues. Deletions cut 1 base from V and 0 bases from J, with 10 bases between. The CDR3 spells CASSQGSPGSYNEQFF. DNA of the CDR3: TGCGCCAGCAGCCAAGGTAGTCCGGGCTCCTACAATGAGCAGTTCTTC.

On this clone: One end of the junction does not line up with germline, which may come from a read error. V usage is TRBV11-1 and J usage is TRBJ2-7; D may be TRBD1 (7 bases). Germline V CDR1 and CDR2: SGHAT, FQDESV (reference sequence). The CDR3 runs 15 residues. CDR3 sequence: CASTPRGDGSSEQYF. For the CDR3, the DNA is TGTGCCAGCACCCCCAGGGGGGACGGTTCCTCCGAGCAGTACTTC.

This chain connects TRBV7-2 to TRBJ2-1; D gene unclear. The CDR3 spans 15 residues. Trimming removed 4 bases from V and 6 bases from J, with 16 bases in between. CDR1 and CDR2 (germline): SGHTA, FQGNSA. The CDR3 sequence: CASSSRVVSINEQFF. CDR3 sequence (DNA): TGTGCCAGCAGCTCACGGGTAGTTTCTATCAATGAGCAGTTCTTC.

The rearrangement uses TRBV10-3 and TRBJ1-1; 7 bases align to TRBD1. V lost 10 bases, J lost 1 base, and 12 bases stayed unmatched. The CDR3 has 15 amino acids. Germline V CDR1 and CDR2: ENHRY, SYGVKD. The CDR3 region is CATRLGTDWNTEAFF. The CDR3 nucleotides are TGTGCCACGCGCCTTGGGACAGACTGGAACACTGAAGCTTTCTTT.

The chain employs TRBV5-6 and TRBJ1-1; 8 bases are shared with TRBD1. Germline V gene data show CDR1 as SGHDT and CDR2 as YYEEEE. The CDR3 loop spans 14 amino acids. The J segment lost 1 base and the V segment lost 5 bases, leaving 4 bases of the junction unmatched. CDR3: CASSFDRGNTEAFF. The DNA for the CDR3 is TGTGCCAGCAGTTTCGACAGGGGGAACACTGAAGCTTTCTTT.

The chain links TRBV28 to TRBJ2-7, with 9 bases matching TRBD1. The CDR3 has 14 amino acids. V shed 10 bases, J shed 5 bases, and the junction held 12 bases outside the gene matches. Germline lookup yields CDR1 MDHEN and CDR2 SYDVKM. CDR3 sequence: CATKQQGAGHEQYF. The CDR3 region has the DNA TGTGCCACCAAACAACAGGGGGCCGGGCACGAGCAGTACTTC. Full variable domain (rest looked up from reference TRBV28 and TRBJ2-7): DVKVTQSSRYLVKRTGEKVFLECVQDMDHENMFWYRQDPGLGLRLIYFSYDVKMKEKGDIPEGYSVSREKKERFSLILESASTNQTSMYLCATKQQGAGHEQYFGPGTRLTVT.

The J gene is TRBJ2-1, the V gene TRBV6-1; D possibly corresponds to TRBD1 (7 bases). CDR3 length equals 14 residues. Germline lookup yields CDR1 MNHNS and CDR2 SASEGT. V was cut by 7 bases and J by 4 bases, with 14 bases left in between. The CDR3 bases are TGTGCCAGCAAGGAGGGGACAGCATACAATGAGCAGTTCTTC. It translates to CASKEGTAYNEQFF.

The chain carries TRBV5-4 and TRBJ2-3; 11 bases match TRBD2. V shed 4 bases and J 5 bases; nucleotides not matched to a gene: 3. CDR1 is SGHNT and CDR2 is YYREEE in the germline V gene (reference sequence). The CDR3 spans 14 residues. The DNA of the CDR3 is TGTGCCAGCAGCCGGGGACTAGCGGAAGATACGCAGTATTTT. Translating gives CASSRGLAEDTQYF.

The V call is TRBV5-1, the J call TRBJ2-1; possible D gene TRBD2, 6 bases. Trimming took off 0 bases at V and 5 bases at J, with 18 bases between the two ends. Per germline, CDR1 SGHRS and CDR2 YFSETQ. The CDR3 runs 17 residues. CDR3 amino acids: CASSLGLGLHINNEQFF. The CDR3, as DNA: TGCGCCAGCAGCTTGGGTTTGGGACTTCATATTAACAATGAGCAGTTCTTC.

The DNA of the CDR3 is TGTGCCAGCAGTTACAACAGGGTATCTACCGGGGAGCTGTTTTTT. Amino acids: CASSYNRVSTGELFF. This chain uses TRBV6-6 with TRBJ2-2; D is perhaps TRBD1 (6 bases). The CDR3 runs to 15 residues. Deletions cut 2 bases from V and 5 bases from J, with 12 bases between. From germline, CDR1 is MNHNY and CDR2 SVGAGI (reference sequence).

The chain uses TRBV28 and TRBJ1-2; 7 bases match TRBD1. The CDR3 runs 15 residues. V shed 4 bases and J 2 bases; nucleotides not matched to a gene: 7. Germline CDR1 is MDHEN and CDR2 is SYDVKM. The CDR3 protein is CASSSGGGENYGYTF. The CDR3 region has the DNA TGTGCCAGCAGTTCCGGAGGGGGCGAGAACTATGGCTACACCTTC.

Here the CDR3 DNA reads TGTGCCATCAGCCCCCTACTAGCAGCGGCTGAAACCTACGAGCAGTACTTC. It specifies CAISPLLAAAETYEQYF. The V gene is TRBV10-3, the J gene TRBJ2-7; D possibly corresponds to TRBD2 (6 bases). In germline, CDR1 is ENHRY, CDR2 SYGVKD. V dropped 6 bases and J dropped 2 bases, with 23 bases sitting between them. CDR3 length: 17 amino acids.

The rearrangement joins TRBV28 to TRBJ1-3; D call uncertain. The CDR3 length is 12 residues. Germline V gives CDR1 MDHEN, CDR2 SYDVKM. The V end was cut by 1 base, the J end by 5 bases, with 3 bases between. CDR3 amino acids: CASSLYRNTIYF. CDR3 nucleotide sequence: TGTGCCAGCAGTTTATACAGAAACACCATATATTTT.

The rearrangement links TRBV6-4 to TRBJ2-2; maybe TRBD2 (7 bases). The CDR3 contains 16 residues. V was trimmed by 6 bases and J by 5 bases, leaving 19 bases between them. Germline CDR1 is MRHNA and CDR2 is SNTAGT. CDR3 DNA sequence: TGTGCCAGCAGCTCATTGGCGGGGGCTGGGACCGGGGAGCTGTTTTTT. Its translation is CASSSLAGAGTGELFF.